One and the same sample provided the 20 T cell receptor beta chains below, sequenced in a study of T cell therapy after organ transplantation. These receptors' antigens are unknown. Sample time point: 20-29 weeks after completion of therapy. Clones were read by immunoSEQ multiplex PCR, and TCRdb kept only the in-frame ones, dropping some. In the table there are roughly 1,800 clones, roughly 86% of which are singletons. Sample: CD8+ T cells from blood, taken after autologous CMV-specific T cell therapy. Receptor source: a human patient who had received a solid organ transplant and had CMV disease. Certain T cells may be donor cells from the graft.

The chain links TRBV30 to TRBJ1-2; D unresolved. Germline values: CDR1 GTSNPN, CDR2 SVGIG (reference sequence). The V end lost 7 bases, the J end lost 8 bases, and 23 bases lay between the germline ends. CDR3 length: 14 residues. The CDR3 nucleotides read TGTGCCTATTACCGGGGAATGGAGACGTTCGGCTACACCTTC. Its translation: CAYYRGMETFGYTF. The full variable domain, with the rest looked up from reference TRBV30 and TRBJ1-2, is SQTIHQWPATLVQPVGSPLSLECTVEGTSNPNLYWYRQAAGRGLQLLFYSVGIGQISSEVPQNLSASRPQDRQFILSSKKLLLSDSGFYLCAYYRGMETFGYTFGSGTRLTVV.

The J gene is TRBJ2-7, the V gene TRBV5-1; 10 bases fit TRBD1. The CDR3 covers 14 residues. V trimming: 0 bases; J trimming: 7 bases; junction bases outside the gene matches: 4. Germline V gene lookup returns CDR1 SGHRS and CDR2 YFSETQ. CDR3 sequence reads: CASSLGDRGWEQYF. Written as DNA, the CDR3 is TGCGCCAGCAGCTTGGGGGACAGGGGTTGGGAGCAGTACTTC. Together with reference TRBV5-1 and TRBJ2-7, the CDR3 gives the full variable domain: KAGVTQTPRYLIKTRGQQVTLSCSPISGHRSVSWYQQTPGQGLQFLFEYFSETQRNKGNFPGRFSGRQFSNSRSEMNVSTLELGDSALYLCASSLGDRGWEQYFGPGTRLTVT.

This chain links TRBV7-9 with TRBJ2-2; D could derive from TRBD1 or TRBD2 (5 bases each). Per germline, CDR1 SEHNR and CDR2 FQNEAQ (reference sequence). The CDR3 extends over 15 amino acids. V was shortened by 7 bases and J by 4 bases, with 16 bases between the two germline ends. CDR3 nucleotides: TGTGCCAGCACAGGGAGTAGTGGGGCCACCGGGGAGCTGTTTTTT. It specifies CASTGSSGATGELFF.

This clone was seen a single time. The chain combines TRBV6-5 with TRBJ1-5, with 8 bases identical to TRBD1. This CDR3 is built from 14 residues. Germline lookup yields CDR1 MNHEY and CDR2 SVGAGI. Trimming removed 6 bases from V and 6 bases from J; junction bases left unmatched: 7. The CDR3 DNA follows: TGTGCCAGCAGGCCAGGGGGCGGGGGTCAGCCCCAGCATTTT. Amino acids: CASRPGGGGQPQHF.

The V call is TRBV6-6, the J call TRBJ1-1; tentatively, D is TRBD1 (6 bases). Germline assignment: CDR1 MNHNY and CDR2 SVGAGI (reference sequence). The CDR3 loop spans 16 amino acids. Trimming took off 7 bases at V and 5 bases at J, with 23 bases between the two ends. The CDR3 reads CASIVTPGAPGTEAFF. CDR3 nucleotides: TGTGCCAGCATCGTAACTCCAGGGGCACCGGGGACTGAAGCTTTCTTT.

In this sample, this clone is hyperexpanded (1% or more). Distinct nucleotide sequences in the sample also encode this CDR3. The chain combines TRBV4-3 with TRBJ2-7, with D possibly called TRBD1 or TRBD2 (6 bases each). The CDR3 runs to 13 residues. Per the germline V gene, CDR1 is LGHNA and CDR2 is YSLEER. Trimming cost V 2 bases and J 7 bases, with 12 bases left between them. The CDR3 DNA sequence: TGCGCCAGCAGCCAACGAACAGGGAGGGAGCAGTACTTC. It specifies CASSQRTGREQYF.

V gene TRBV6-1 combines with J gene TRBJ1-6; the D is unclear. In germline, CDR1 is MNHNS, CDR2 SASEGT. The CDR3 runs 16 residues. Trimming took 3 bases from V and 0 from J, leaving 9 bases between them. Written as DNA, the CDR3 is TGTGCCAGCAGTGACAGGCTCCGCTCCTATAATTCACCCCTCCACTTT. Its translation: CASSDRLRSYNSPLHF.

The chain uses TRBV5-6 and TRBJ2-1; a possible D gene is TRBD2 (5 bases). CDR3 length: 14 residues. Germline-derived CDR1 and CDR2 are SGHDT and YYEEEE. V shed 4 bases and J shed 10 bases, with 18 bases lying between them. The CDR3 sequence is CASSPGVAPEEQFF. CDR3 nucleotides: TGTGCCAGCAGCCCCGGGGTAGCCCCCGAGGAGCAGTTCTTC. The whole variable domain, remainder taken from reference TRBV5-6 and TRBJ2-1, is DAGVTQSPTHLIKTRGQQVTLRCSPKSGHDTVSWYQQALGQGPQFIFQYYEEEERQRGNFPDRFSGHQFPNYSSELNVNALLLGDSALYLCASSPGVAPEEQFFGPGTRLTVL.

The chain employs TRBV4-3 and TRBJ2-3; 9 bases fit TRBD1. With V trimmed by 2 bases and J by 3 bases, 3 bases remained unmatched. The V gene's germline CDR1 is LGHNA and CDR2 YSLEER. This CDR3 contains 15 residues. In DNA, the CDR3 is TGCGCCAGCAGCCAATCGACAGGGGGAACAGATACGCAGTATTTT. Its protein is CASSQSTGGTDTQYF.

J is TRBJ2-5 and V is TRBV30, with D possibly TRBD1 on 6 matching bases. Germline V lookup: CDR1 GTSNPN, CDR2 SVGIG (reference sequence). This CDR3 has 18 residues. Between the trimmed V and J ends, which lost 0 bases and 2 bases, there was a span of 22 bases. The CDR3 loop is CAWSVLEPHLRGQETQYF. The CDR3, as DNA: TGTGCCTGGAGTGTACTCGAGCCCCACCTAAGGGGGCAAGAGACCCAGTACTTC.

The rearrangement uses TRBV5-1 and TRBJ2-2; 11 nucleotides match TRBD1. The germline V gene has CDR1 SGHRS and CDR2 YFSETQ. V lost 0 bases, J lost 0 bases, and 4 bases stayed unmatched. The length of the CDR3 is 18 residues. CDR3 residues: CASSLGWTGGANTGELFF. In DNA, the CDR3 is TGCGCCAGCAGCTTGGGTTGGACAGGGGGCGCGAACACCGGGGAGCTGTTTTTT.

The rearrangement links TRBV6-5 to TRBJ2-7; the D gene could be TRBD1 or TRBD2 (5 bases each). The germline CDR1 and CDR2 sequences are MNHEY and SVGAGI. The CDR3 extends over 15 amino acids. Trimming took off 2 bases at V and 3 bases at J, with 14 bases between the two ends. The CDR3 DNA follows: TGTGCCAGCAGTTACCTCGGGACCGGAGGCTACGAGCAGTACTTC. This codes for CASSYLGTGGYEQYF.

The genes are TRBV6-6 and TRBJ1-1; unclear D gene. Germline V lookup: CDR1 MNHNY, CDR2 SVGAGI (reference sequence). Trimming removed 7 bases at V and 5 bases at J, with 14 bases between. The CDR3 covers 13 residues. The CDR3 loop reads CASIVYGKTEAFF. The CDR3 DNA reads TGTGCCAGCATCGTTTACGGAAAGACTGAAGCTTTCTTT.

The genes are TRBV6-9 and TRBJ2-1; 10 nucleotides align to TRBD1. With V trimmed by 4 bases and J by 4 bases, 4 bases remained unmatched. The CDR3 contains 15 residues. CDR1 and CDR2 (germline): MNHGY, SVAAGI. The CDR3 DNA sequence: TGTGCCAGCAGTTTAAGGACAGGGGGTTACAATGAGCAGTTCTTC. Encoded protein: CASSLRTGGYNEQFF.

The rearrangement joins TRBV28 to TRBJ2-1, with 13 nucleotides matching TRBD2. The V gene end was trimmed by 6 bases and the J gene end by 10 bases; junction bases not matched to a gene: 9. The CDR3 sequence is 15 residues long. The germline V gene has CDR1 MDHEN and CDR2 SYDVKM. For the CDR3, the DNA is TGTGCCAGCAGCAAACTAGCGGGAGGGCCTAGAGAGCAGTTCTTC. Amino acids: CASSKLAGGPREQFF.

The chain links TRBV13 to TRBJ2-1; a weak D match, TRBD2 (5 bases). Germline assignment: CDR1 PRHDT and CDR2 FYEKMQ (reference sequence). The CDR3 has 13 residues. With 1 base removed from V and 7 bases from J, the gap between germline ends came to 8 bases. In nucleotides, the CDR3 is TGTGCCAGCAGCTTAGAGAGGAGGAATGAGCAGTTCTTC. Translating it yields CASSLERRNEQFF.

This chain connects TRBV28 to TRBJ1-5; a weak D match, TRBD1 (5 bases). The CDR3 totals 16 residues. V was shortened by 0 bases and J by 3 bases, with 12 bases between the two germline ends. From germline, CDR1 is MDHEN and CDR2 SYDVKM. CDR3 residues: CASSLWGGIPNQPQHF. The DNA for the CDR3 is TGTGCCAGCAGTTTATGGGGGGGGATTCCCAATCAGCCCCAGCATTTT.

V gene TRBV18 combines with J gene TRBJ2-2, with D unclear. The V end was cut by 0 bases, the J end by 4 bases, with 6 bases between. Germline loops: CDR1 KGHSH, CDR2 LQKENI. The CDR3 length is 14 residues. The chain's CDR3 is CASSPPDVTGELFF. The CDR3 nucleotides read TGTGCCAGCTCACCACCCGACGTCACCGGGGAGCTGTTTTTT.

The J gene is TRBJ1-6, the V gene TRBV4-2, with 8 bases fitting TRBD1. J was trimmed by 7 bases and V by 2 bases; bases with no gene match: 7. Per germline, CDR1 LGHNA and CDR2 YNFKEQ. The CDR3 contains 16 residues. The DNA of the CDR3 is TGTGCCAGCAGCCAACCCGGACAGGGTAACAATTCACCCCTCCACTTT. Its translation is CASSQPGQGNNSPLHF.

In its sample, this clone is hyperexpanded. The chain has TRBV6-5 and TRBJ2-2; D is ambiguous. Trimming pared 2 bases from V and 3 bases from J, leaving 4 bases between. The germline gives CDR1 MNHEY, CDR2 SVGAGI. The CDR3 has 13 amino acids. The CDR3 coding sequence is TGTGCCAGCAGTTACAAAGACACCGGGGAGCTGTTTTTT. This sequence encodes CASSYKDTGELFF.